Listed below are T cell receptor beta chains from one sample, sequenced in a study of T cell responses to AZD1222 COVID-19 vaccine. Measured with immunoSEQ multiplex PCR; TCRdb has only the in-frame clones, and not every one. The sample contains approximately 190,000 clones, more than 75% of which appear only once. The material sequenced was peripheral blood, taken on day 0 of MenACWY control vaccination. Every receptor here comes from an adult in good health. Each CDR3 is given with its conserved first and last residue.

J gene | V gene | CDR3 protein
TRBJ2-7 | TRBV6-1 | CASSDRGFYEQYF
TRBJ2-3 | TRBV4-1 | CASSQVGWGAVVLDTQYF
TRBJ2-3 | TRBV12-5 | CASGQGGSGADTQYF
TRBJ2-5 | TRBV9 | CASSVMMGGEQETQYF
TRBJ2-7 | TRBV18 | CASSPPHRERPTYEQYF
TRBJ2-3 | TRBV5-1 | CASSVPGGNTDTQYF
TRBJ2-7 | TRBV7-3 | CASSLTVDSDEQYF
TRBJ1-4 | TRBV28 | CASSSTGSNEKLFF
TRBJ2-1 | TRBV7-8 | CASSPKGGYVLAGGPNSYNEQFF
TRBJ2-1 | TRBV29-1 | CSVDPKGSHNEQFF
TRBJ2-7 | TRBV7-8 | CASSQWGGRSYEQYF
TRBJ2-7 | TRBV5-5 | CASSPLDRTSSYEQYF
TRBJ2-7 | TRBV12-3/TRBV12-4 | CASTPLGSYEQYF
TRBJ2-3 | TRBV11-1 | CASSPTVPGRDTQYF
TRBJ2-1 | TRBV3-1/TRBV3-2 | CASSQRALNEQFF
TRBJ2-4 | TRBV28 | CASSFSKNIQYF
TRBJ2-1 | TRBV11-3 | CASSLDGRGGSNEQFF
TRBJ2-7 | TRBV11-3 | CASSPTGSVYEQYF
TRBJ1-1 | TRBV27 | CASSFNGGLTEAFF
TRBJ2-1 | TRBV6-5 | CASSYQRGSYNEQFF
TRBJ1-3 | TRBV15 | CATSRDLAGGSGNTIYF
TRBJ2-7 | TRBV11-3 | CASKRSGASYEQYF
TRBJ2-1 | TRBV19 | CASSDFRRDRYNEQFF
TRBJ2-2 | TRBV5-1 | CASSLGTHAGELFF
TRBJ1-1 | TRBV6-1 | CASSELRQGAVGAFF
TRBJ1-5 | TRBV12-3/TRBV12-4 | CASRSDPQPQHF
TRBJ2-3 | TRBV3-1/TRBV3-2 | CASSQLGTDTQYF
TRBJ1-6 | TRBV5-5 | CASSLAGTGGPPLHF
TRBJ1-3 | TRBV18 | CASSRRGSGNTIYF
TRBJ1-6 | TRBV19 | CASNEGANSPLHF
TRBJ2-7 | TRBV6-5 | CASSYAGQGAYEQYF
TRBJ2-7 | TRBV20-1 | CSASAGGKDEQYF
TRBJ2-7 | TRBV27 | CASSRDVAYEQYF
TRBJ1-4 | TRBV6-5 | CASSTRTGGQGLFF
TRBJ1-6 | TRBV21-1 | CASSMRTFRYNSPLHF
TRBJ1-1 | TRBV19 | CASSGTGRKAFF
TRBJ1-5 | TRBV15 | CATSLQGTFNQPQHF
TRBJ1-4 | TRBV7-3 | CASSLGPNEKLFF
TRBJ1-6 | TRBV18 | CASSPTGNGDNSPLHF
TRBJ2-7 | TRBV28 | CASRGTGGSYEQYF
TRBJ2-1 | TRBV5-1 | CASSLDSISYNEQFF
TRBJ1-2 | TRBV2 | CASRIRQGLNYGYTF
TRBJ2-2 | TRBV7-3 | CASSLTLGSTGELFF
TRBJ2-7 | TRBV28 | CASGPGQGVPYEQYF
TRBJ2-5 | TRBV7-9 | CASSLEGSGQETQYF
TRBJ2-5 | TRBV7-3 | CASSPPGEETQYF
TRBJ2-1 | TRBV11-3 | CASSLEALAGTNYNEQFF
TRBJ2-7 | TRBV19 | CASSKDAKSYEQYF
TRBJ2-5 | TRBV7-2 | CASSPGQGLETQYF
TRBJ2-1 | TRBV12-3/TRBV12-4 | CASSSPLVLFF
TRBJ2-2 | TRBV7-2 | CASSLGRGNTGELFF
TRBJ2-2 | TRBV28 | CASTGQNTGELFF
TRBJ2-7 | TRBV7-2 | CASSLVGQSSYEQYF
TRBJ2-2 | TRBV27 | CASRQIVANTGELFF
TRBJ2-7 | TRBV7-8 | CASSLVTGEYEQYF
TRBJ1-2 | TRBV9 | CASSQGADYGYTF